This T cell receptor beta chain stems from a study of T cells in Graves' hyperthyroidism and ophthalmopathy. Study information: Peripheral blood was collected at initial diagnosis, before any treatment. Study-wide results and limits: Also found in blood were most expanded thyroid clonotypes above 0.001.

Each diagnosis was grounded in clinical symptoms, serum thyroxine and TRAb, thyroid ultrasound, and orbital computed tomography. This clonotype was counted ten times or more. Its specificity is not known. Amplification yielded TCR beta CDR3 regions, with RNA transcripts as the source. TCR CDR3 regions were first amplified by RT-PCR with HTBI primers. TCRdb fed the multiplex PCR reads into MiXCR, producing one record per CDR3 protein. Of 360,000 or so distinct CDR3 sequences detected, 19% appear once; the ten largest clones hold 3% to 4.5%. Germline V gene lookup returns CDR1 MNHEY and CDR2 SMNVEV (reference sequence). The V end was cut by 6 bases, the J end by 3 bases, with 13 bases between. The CDR3 has 14 amino acids.

J is TRBJ2-3 and V is TRBV27; possible D gene TRBD1, 6 bases. This sequence was found in a woman aged 18-29 years with Graves' hyperthyroidism. Sample: blood. This chain's CDR3 is CASSFQGMTDTQYF. DNA for the CDR3: TGTGCCAGCAGCTTCCAGGGGATGACAGATACGCAGTATTTT.